A selection of T cell receptor beta chains follows, all from one sample in a study of control samples from healthy donors and cancer patients. Generated by immunoSEQ multiplex PCR, the TCRdb table keeps only in-frame clones and is missing some. Of roughly 14,000 clones listed, about 72% were seen once; the top ten hold approximately 17%. What was sequenced was formalin-fixed, paraffin-embedded tissue. These receptors were collected from a female donor with lung cancer. Each CDR3 is given with its conserved first and last residue. A D gene is named only where the DNA matches it firmly. Rows give clone size only sometimes, using once, few, many, or a class for an expanded clone.

V	size	J	D	CDR3	DNA
TRBV6-6	.	TRBJ2-7	TRBD2	CASSEPSSGRAYEQYF	TGTGCCAGCAGCGAACCCTCTAGCGGGAGGGCGTACGAGCAGTACTTC
TRBV5-1	.	TRBJ2-3	.	CASSSRGAATDTQYF	TGCGCCAGCAGCTCAAGGGGGGCCGCCACAGATACGCAGTATTTT
TRBV6-5	.	TRBJ2-7	TRBD1	CASSRDRGAYEQYF	TGTGCCAGCAGTCGGGACAGGGGAGCCTACGAGCAGTACTTC
TRBV2	.	TRBJ1-1	.	CASRPTRTPSGAFF	TGTGCCAGCAGGCCAACTAGGACACCGTCGGGGGCTTTCTTT
TRBV7-2	.	TRBJ2-3	.	CASSLEQVKSESLWYF	TGTGCCAGCAGCTTAGAACAAGTCAAGTCTGAAAGTCTGTGGTATTTT
TRBV6-4	.	TRBJ1-3	TRBD1	CASSGTKDREGNTIYF	TGTGCCAGCAGTGGCACCAAGGACAGGGAAGGAAACACCATATATTTT
TRBV2	.	TRBJ2-1	.	CASTEYNEQFF	TGTGCCAGCACAGAGTACAATGAGCAGTTCTTC
TRBV4-2	few	TRBJ1-2	.	CASSPIGQPFNYGYTF	TGTGCCAGCAGCCCAATCGGGCAGCCATTCAACTATGGCTACACCTTC
TRBV27	.	TRBJ2-5	TRBD2	CASSLSAGGQETQYF	TGTGCCAGCAGTTTATCGGCGGGGGGCCAAGAGACCCAGTACTTC
TRBV3-1/TRBV3-2	.	TRBJ2-1	TRBD2	CASSQDSGGGRESSYNEQFF	TGTGCCAGCAGCCAAGATTCGGGGGGGGGCCGTGAGAGCTCCTACAATGAGCAGTTCTTC
TRBV7-9	.	TRBJ1-2	.	CASSSDDNYGYTF	TGTGCCAGCAGCTCCGACGACAACTATGGCTACACCTTC
TRBV5-4	.	TRBJ1-2	TRBD1	CASSWTGVGYTF	TGTGCCAGCAGCTGGACAGGGGTCGGCTACACCTTC
TRBV5-4	once	TRBJ1-2	.	CASSTGGGVDYGYTF	TGTGCCAGCAGCACGGGAGGGGGGGTCGACTATGGCTACACCTTC
TRBV4-3	.	TRBJ1-1	TRBD1	CASSQDGDRNTEAFF	TGCGCCAGCAGCCAAGACGGGGACAGGAACACTGAAGCTTTCTTT
TRBV7-3	.	TRBJ1-3	TRBD1	CASSFQGGPGNTIYF	TGTGCCAGCAGCTTCCAGGGGGGACCTGGAAACACCATATATTTT
TRBV18	.	TRBJ1-4	.	CASTGSANEKLFF	TGTGCCAGTACGGGGAGCGCTAATGAAAAACTGTTTTTT
TRBV7-6	few	TRBJ1-1	.	CASSKGQGRYEAFF	TGTGCCAGCAGCAAGGGGCAGGGGAGGTACGAAGCTTTCTTT
TRBV10-2	.	TRBJ2-1	TRBD2	CASSEASGYNEQFF	TGCGCCAGCAGTGAGGCTAGCGGCTACAATGAGCAGTTCTTC
TRBV16	few	TRBJ2-2	.	CASSQGRGTGELFF	TGTGCCAGCAGCCAAGGTCGCGGCACCGGGGAGCTGTTTTTT
TRBV5-1	.	TRBJ1-6	TRBD1	CASSLNGQGGGHNSPLHF	TGCGCCAGCAGCCTAAATGGACAGGGAGGGGGCCATAATTCACCCCTCCACTTT
TRBV5-1	.	TRBJ2-1	.	CASASHGGDYNEQFF	TGCGCCAGCGCATCTCACGGGGGCGACTACAATGAGCAGTTCTTC
TRBV21-1	.	TRBJ1-5	.	CASSKTREGGRERGNQSQHF	TGTGCCAGCAGCAAAACACGGGAGGGTGGCAGGGAGAGAGGCAATCAGTCCCAGCATTTT
TRBV7-2	.	TRBJ1-2	TRBD1	CASSLTDLRDREIGYTF	TGTGCCAGCAGCTTAACCGACCTCCGGGACAGGGAGATCGGCTACACCTTC
TRBV19	.	TRBJ1-2	.	CAAGAAFYGYTF	TGTGCCGCCGGGGCGGCCTTCTATGGCTACACCTTC
TRBV6-6	.	TRBJ2-7	TRBD1	CVSRQGDRYEQYF	TGTGTCAGCAGACAGGGGGACCGCTACGAGCAGTACTTC
TRBV7-9	.	TRBJ1-1	TRBD1	CASITDRGTEAFF	TGTGCCAGCATTACGGACAGGGGGACTGAAGCTTTCTTT
TRBV5-6	once	TRBJ1-1	TRBD1	CASSSDRGGANTEAFF	TGTGCCAGCAGCTCCGACAGGGGGGGAGCGAACACTGAAGCTTTCTTT
TRBV6-5	.	TRBJ1-3	.	CASSPQFDSGNTIYF	TGTGCCAGCAGTCCACAATTCGACAGTGGAAACACCATATATTTT
TRBV19	few	TRBJ2-7	.	CASSKSPAFIGPYEQYF	TGTGCCAGTAGTAAGTCCCCTGCATTTATTGGACCCTACGAGCAGTACTTC
TRBV7-9	medium-sized	TRBJ1-1	.	CASSFLGKRAEAFF	TGTGCCAGCAGCTTCTTAGGGAAGAGGGCTGAAGCTTTCTTT
TRBV12-3/TRBV12-4	few	TRBJ1-1	.	CASSLRLGAQAFF	TGTGCCAGCAGTTTAAGGCTGGGGGCTCAAGCTTTCTTT
TRBV5-6	.	TRBJ2-3	.	CASSLSSGSTDTQYF	TGTGCCAGCAGCTTGTCCAGCGGGAGCACAGATACGCAGTATTTT